This T cell receptor beta chain was obtained from a study of regulatory T cells in long-lasting Graves disease. Time point specified: newly diagnosed GD, antithyroid drugs for less than 3 months. Making the TCR library involved RNA that had been extracted from PBMCs. With iRepertoire HTBI primers and Arm-PCR of CDR3 regions, TCR beta libraries were built. TCRdb recomputed calls from the multiplex PCR reads with MiXCR, one row per CDR3 protein. There are around 420,000 distinct CDR3 sequences in the sample; 15% to 19% occur only once, and 22% lies in the top ten. Germline-derived CDR1 and CDR2 are WSHSY and SAAADI. The CDR3 has 14 residues. Losses at the gene ends were 7 bases for V and 4 bases for J; bases not matched to a gene: 6.

This specimen was peripheral blood mononuclear cells (PBMCs), taken at new diagnosis, from a patient treated with antithyroid drugs. The TCR originated in a female donor with Graves disease. The chain has TRBV10-2 and TRBJ1-2; 10 bases match TRBD1. In nucleotides, the CDR3 is TGCGCCAGCACAGGACAGGGGGAAATCTATGGCTACACCTTC. Translation: CASTGQGEIYGYTF.